This is a list of T cell receptor beta chains from one sample in a study of blood T cell repertoires in COVID-19. Produced via immunoSEQ multiplex PCR; TCRdb's table is partial and in-frame only. The profile shows some 66,000 clones, roughly 92% of them singletons. Material: peripheral blood. Source of these receptors: a man between 70 and 80 years old with active COVID-19. Both conserved end residues are part of each CDR3. D genes are given only for firm matches. Not all rows give a size; the values are once, few, many and, for expanded clones, a class.

cdr3_nt: TGTGCCAGCAGAGCCTGGGTGACATATGGCTACACCTTC
cdr3_aa: CASRAWVTYGYTF
d_call: NA
cdr3_length: 13
v_call: TRBV2
clone_size: NA
j_call: TRBJ1-2

cdr3_nt: TGTGCCAGCAGCGTAGATCCCATCGACAGGGGGTCTGGAAACACCATATATTTT
cdr3_aa: CASSVDPIDRGSGNTIYF
d_call: TRBD1
cdr3_length: 18
v_call: TRBV9
clone_size: once
j_call: TRBJ1-3

cdr3_nt: TGTGCCAGCAGTGCCCCGGGACAGGGGAGCCAGCCCCAGCATTTT
cdr3_aa: CASSAPGQGSQPQHF
d_call: TRBD1
cdr3_length: 15
v_call: TRBV2
clone_size: few
j_call: TRBJ1-5

cdr3_nt: TGTGCCACCAGCAGAGATCCCCCGGGGGGGCTGAGTTTTCAGGGGACCCAGTACTTC
cdr3_aa: CATSRDPPGGLSFQGTQYF
d_call: TRBD2
cdr3_length: 19
v_call: TRBV15
clone_size: few
j_call: TRBJ2-5

cdr3_nt: TGCGCCAGCAGCCGGACAGGGGAGGCCTACGAGCAGTACTTC
cdr3_aa: CASSRTGEAYEQYF
d_call: TRBD1
cdr3_length: 14
v_call: TRBV5-1
clone_size: NA
j_call: TRBJ2-7

cdr3_nt: TGCGCCAGCAGCTTGGAGGGGGACGGTTCACCCCTCCACTTT
cdr3_aa: CASSLEGDGSPLHF
d_call: NA
cdr3_length: 14
v_call: TRBV5-1
clone_size: NA
j_call: TRBJ1-6

cdr3_nt: TGCGCCAGCAGCCAAGGACAGGGAGGCCCTGAAGCTTTCTTT
cdr3_aa: CASSQGQGGPEAFF
d_call: TRBD1
cdr3_length: 14
v_call: TRBV4-1
clone_size: NA
j_call: TRBJ1-1

cdr3_nt: TGCGCCAGCAGCCAAGCCCGACAGGGATATAATGAAAAACTGTTTTTT
cdr3_aa: CASSQARQGYNEKLFF
d_call: TRBD1
cdr3_length: 16
v_call: TRBV4-3
clone_size: once
j_call: TRBJ1-4

cdr3_nt: TGTGCCAGCAGCGCGTTATATGGCTACACCTTC
cdr3_aa: CASSALYGYTF
d_call: NA
cdr3_length: 11
v_call: TRBV5-8
clone_size: NA
j_call: TRBJ1-2

cdr3_nt: TGTGCCACCAGTGCCAGACCGGGACTGAAACCCGGGGAGCTGTTTTTT
cdr3_aa: CATSARPGLKPGELFF
d_call: NA
cdr3_length: 16
v_call: TRBV24-1
clone_size: NA
j_call: TRBJ2-2

cdr3_nt: TGTGCCAGCAGTTCGCGGACAGTTTCCCCTTTGTCCCTCCACTTT
cdr3_aa: CASSSRTVSPLSLHF
d_call: NA
cdr3_length: 15
v_call: TRBV27
clone_size: few
j_call: TRBJ1-6

cdr3_nt: TGTGCCAGCAGCCCCCCCCCGTCGGGACTAGCGGGGAATGAGCAGTTCTTC
cdr3_aa: CASSPPPSGLAGNEQFF
d_call: TRBD2
cdr3_length: 17
v_call: TRBV5-4
clone_size: NA
j_call: TRBJ2-1

cdr3_nt: TGTGCCAGCAGTGAATGGCTATACCGGGAGGAGACCCAGTACTTC
cdr3_aa: CASSEWLYREETQYF
d_call: NA
cdr3_length: 15
v_call: TRBV25-1
clone_size: NA
j_call: TRBJ2-5

cdr3_nt: TGTGCCAGCAGAAGGACAGCCGGGGAGCTGTTTTTT
cdr3_aa: CASRRTAGELFF
d_call: NA
cdr3_length: 12
v_call: TRBV6-5
clone_size: NA
j_call: TRBJ2-2

cdr3_nt: TGTGCCAGCAGCTTGGACCTGGGGCAGATAGTCTCTGGGGCCAACGTCCTGACTTTC
cdr3_aa: CASSLDLGQIVSGANVLTF
d_call: NA
cdr3_length: 19
v_call: TRBV7-6
clone_size: NA
j_call: TRBJ2-6

cdr3_nt: TGTGCCAGCAGTGCGACAGGGAGCAATCAGCCCCAGCATTTT
cdr3_aa: CASSATGSNQPQHF
d_call: TRBD1
cdr3_length: 14
v_call: TRBV6-2/TRBV6-3
clone_size: NA
j_call: TRBJ1-5

cdr3_nt: TGTGCCAGCAGCCCGCTTGGGCGGGGGGTGGAGACCCAGTACTTC
cdr3_aa: CASSPLGRGVETQYF
d_call: TRBD2
cdr3_length: 15
v_call: TRBV4-2
clone_size: once
j_call: TRBJ2-5

cdr3_nt: TGTGCCATCGGACAGGGGCCTAATGAAAAACTGTTTTTT
cdr3_aa: CAIGQGPNEKLFF
d_call: TRBD1
cdr3_length: 13
v_call: TRBV15
clone_size: NA
j_call: TRBJ1-4

cdr3_nt: TGTGCCAGCAGTTACTTTGGCGGACTCTCCTACGAGCAGTACTTC
cdr3_aa: CASSYFGGLSYEQYF
d_call: NA
cdr3_length: 15
v_call: TRBV6-5
clone_size: NA
j_call: TRBJ2-7

cdr3_nt: TGTGCCAGCAGCAGGGGGCTTGGGGGCTACACCTTC
cdr3_aa: CASSRGLGGYTF
d_call: TRBD1
cdr3_length: 12
v_call: TRBV6-5
clone_size: once
j_call: TRBJ1-2

cdr3_nt: TGTGCCAGCAGAGATTCGGGACAGGATGGCTACACCTTC
cdr3_aa: CASRDSGQDGYTF
d_call: TRBD1
cdr3_length: 13
v_call: TRBV6-5
clone_size: NA
j_call: TRBJ1-2

cdr3_nt: TGCAGCGTGGGGGGTCCGGAGACCCAGTACTTC
cdr3_aa: CSVGGPETQYF
d_call: NA
cdr3_length: 11
v_call: TRBV29-1
clone_size: once
j_call: TRBJ2-5

cdr3_nt: TGTGCCAGCAGCCACTACAGGGGGCCGGTTGAAAAACTGTTTTTT
cdr3_aa: CASSHYRGPVEKLFF
d_call: TRBD1
cdr3_length: 15
v_call: TRBV5-5
clone_size: NA
j_call: TRBJ1-4

cdr3_nt: TGTGCCAGTATAGGACAGGGAGGGTTCTCCTACGAGCAGTACTTC
cdr3_aa: CASIGQGGFSYEQYF
d_call: NA
cdr3_length: 15
v_call: TRBV19
clone_size: few
j_call: TRBJ2-7

cdr3_nt: TGTGCCAGCAGCGTAGGGCAGGGAGGGTACAATGAGCAGTTCTTC
cdr3_aa: CASSVGQGGYNEQFF
d_call: TRBD2
cdr3_length: 15
v_call: TRBV9
clone_size: NA
j_call: TRBJ2-1

cdr3_nt: TGTGCCAGCAGCGCCTCCGGGACAGGGTATGAAAAACTGTTTTTT
cdr3_aa: CASSASGTGYEKLFF
d_call: TRBD1
cdr3_length: 15
v_call: TRBV7-8
clone_size: NA
j_call: TRBJ1-4